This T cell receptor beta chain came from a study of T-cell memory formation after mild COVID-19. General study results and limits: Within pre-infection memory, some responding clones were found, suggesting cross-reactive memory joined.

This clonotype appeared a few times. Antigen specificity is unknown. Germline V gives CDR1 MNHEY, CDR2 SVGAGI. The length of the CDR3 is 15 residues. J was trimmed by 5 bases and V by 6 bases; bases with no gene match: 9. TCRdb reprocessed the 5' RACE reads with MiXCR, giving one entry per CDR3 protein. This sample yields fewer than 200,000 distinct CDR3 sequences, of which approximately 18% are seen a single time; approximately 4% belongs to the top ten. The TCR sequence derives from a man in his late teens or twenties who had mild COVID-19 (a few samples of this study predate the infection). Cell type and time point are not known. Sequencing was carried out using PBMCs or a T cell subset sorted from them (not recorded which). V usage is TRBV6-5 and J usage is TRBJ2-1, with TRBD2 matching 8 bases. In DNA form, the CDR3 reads TGTGCCAGCAGCTCCGGGGGGGCTGGGGACAATGAGCAGTTCTTC. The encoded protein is CASSSGGAGDNEQFF.